One sample yielded the 12 T cell receptor beta chains listed below, sequenced in a study of cytomegalovirus exposure and HLA in healthy donors. 60 Vbeta and 13 Jbeta primers were used in PCR. Only in-frame clones appear in the TCRdb table, and some are missing; sequencing was by immunoSEQ multiplex PCR. Of 100,000 to 150,000 clones listed, roughly four fifths are singletons. The material sequenced was PBMCs. Source of these receptors: a man aged 50 to 60 in good health and CMV-seronegative.

The rearrangement links TRBV5-6 to TRBJ2-7, with D possibly TRBD2 on 5 matching bases. The V and J ends lost 1 base and 6 bases respectively, with 11 bases between them. The V gene's germline CDR1 is SGHDT and CDR2 YYEEEE. This CDR3 is 13 amino acids long. Here the CDR3 DNA reads TGTGCCAGCAGCTTGATAAGGGCGGGCGAGCAGTACGTC. The encoded protein is CASSLIRAGEQYV.

The chain joins TRBV4-1 to TRBJ2-3; no clear D. The ends were cut back, 0 bases at V and 13 bases at J, with 17 bases in the middle. The CDR3 is 14 amino acids. Germline V gene sequence: CDR1 MGHRA, CDR2 YSYEKL. In DNA form, the CDR3 reads TGCGCCAGCAGCCAAGAGCCCGGCCGGGTGCGCAAGTATTTT. Protein sequence: CASSQEPGRVRKYF.

V gene TRBV19 combines with J gene TRBJ1-5; D is uncertain. Trimming cost V 4 bases and J 7 bases, with 11 bases left between them. The CDR3 is 13 residues long. Germline V CDR1 and CDR2: LNHDA, SQIVND (reference sequence). CDR3 residues: CASSTRLQQPQHF. DNA of the CDR3: TGTGCCAGTAGTACGAGGCTCCAACAGCCCCAGCATTTT.

The chain employs TRBV11-2 and TRBJ2-7; tentatively, D is TRBD1 (5 bases). V was clipped by 3 bases and J by 6 bases, with 12 bases between them. Germline CDR1 SGHAT, CDR2 FQNNGV. There are 13 residues in the CDR3. Here the CDR3 DNA reads TGTGCCAGCAGCTTCCTGACAGTTCCCGAGCAGTACTTC. This translates into CASSFLTVPEQYF.

The rearrangement joins TRBV4-2 to TRBJ1-2; TRBD1 might be the D (6 bases). With 4 bases removed from V and 1 base from J, the gap between germline ends came to 13 bases. This CDR3 contains 15 residues. Germline loops: CDR1 LGHNA, CDR2 YNFKEQ. CDR3 nucleotide sequence: TGTGCCAGCAGCCCTCACAGGGCCGATAACTATGGCTACACCTTC. It encodes CASSPHRADNYGYTF.

This clone was counted only a few times. The junction does not match germline at one end; this may be a read error. This sequence joins TRBV7-9 and TRBJ2-7, with 10 bases that match TRBD1. The CDR3 length is 14 residues. From germline, CDR1 is SEHNR and CDR2 FQNEAQ (reference sequence). The chain's CDR3 is CSSSLVGTGVEQYF. CDR3 DNA sequence: TGTTCCAGCAGCTTAGTCGGGACAGGGGTCGAGCAGTACTTC. Filled out from reference TRBV7-9 and TRBJ2-7, the complete variable domain reads DTGVSQNPRHKITKRGQNVTFRCDPISEHNRLYWYRQTLGQGPEFLTYFQNEAQLEKSRLLSDRFSAERPKGSFSTLEIQRTEQGDSAMYLCSSSLVGTGVEQYFGPGTRLTVT.

The rearrangement joins TRBV28 to TRBJ2-1, with D maybe TRBD1 (5 bases). The CDR3 length is 13 residues. V gave up 3 bases and J gave up 4 bases, with 7 bases separating them. The germline CDR1 and CDR2 sequences are MDHEN and SYDVKM. In DNA, the CDR3 is TGTGCCAGCAGTTTGGGGCGATACAATGAGCAGTTCTTC. Protein: CASSLGRYNEQFF. The whole variable domain, remainder taken from reference TRBV28 and TRBJ2-1, is DVKVTQSSRYLVKRTGEKVFLECVQDMDHENMFWYRQDPGLGLRLIYFSYDVKMKEKGDIPEGYSVSREKKERFSLILESASTNQTSMYLCASSLGRYNEQFFGPGTRLTVL.

For the CDR3, the DNA is TGTGCCAGCATCCTCGGACAGGGGGGGTCTGAAGCTTTCTTT. Protein product: CASILGQGGSEAFF. J is TRBJ1-1 and V is TRBV6-1; 10 nucleotides align to TRBD1. The germline gives CDR1 MNHNS, CDR2 SASEGT. The trim removed 7 bases at V and 6 bases at J, leaving 8 bases unmatched. This CDR3 comprises 14 residues.

This clone was found a few times. This chain joins TRBV6-4 and TRBJ2-1; 10 nucleotides align to TRBD2. J gave up 4 bases and V 0 bases, and 6 bases lay outside the gene matches. Germline values: CDR1 MRHNA, CDR2 SNTAGT. The CDR3 loop spans 17 amino acids. CDR3 loop: CASSDSGSGGGYNEQFF. The CDR3 DNA reads TGTGCCAGCAGTGACTCAGGAAGCGGGGGGGGTTACAATGAGCAGTTCTTC.

The rearrangement joins TRBV5-5 to TRBJ2-3; D uncertain. CDR3 length: 13 amino acids. Trimming took off 4 bases at V and 2 bases at J, with 8 bases between the two ends. CDR1 SGHKS and CDR2 YYEKEE come from the germline V gene (reference sequence). This CDR3 is CASSLPSTDTQYF. The CDR3, as DNA: TGTGCCAGCAGCCTACCATCCACAGATACGCAGTATTTT.

This chain uses TRBV9 with TRBJ2-1; a possible D gene is TRBD2 (5 bases). This CDR3 has 15 amino acids. Germline assignment: CDR1 SGDLS and CDR2 YYNGEE. Trimming stripped 1 base from V and 5 bases from J, with 13 bases between. CDR3 in DNA: TGTGCCAGCAGCGTATTCAGCGGATTGGACAATGAGCAGTTCTTC. The encoded protein is CASSVFSGLDNEQFF.

Only one count was recorded for this clone. The chain carries TRBV25-1 and TRBJ2-7; 7 positions match TRBD2. J was trimmed by 5 bases and V by 2 bases; bases with no gene match: 3. The CDR3 has 13 amino acids. The germline CDR1 and CDR2 sequences are MGHDK and SYGVNS. The CDR3 here is CASSEGRDHEQYF. CDR3 bases: TGTGCCAGCAGTGAAGGGAGGGATCACGAGCAGTACTTC.